This T cell receptor beta chain was identified during a study of a mutant IDH1 vaccine in newly diagnosed glioma. Study summary: Patients under treatment included approximately 60% males and 37.5% females and had a mean age of roughly 43 years. Most had both radiotherapy and temozolomide beforehand; others had only one.

CDR3 length: 11 amino acids. The germline V gene encodes CDR1 MNHEY and CDR2 SMNVEV (reference sequence). Deletions cut 4 bases from V and 3 bases from J, with 4 bases between. Concerning this clone itself: Antigen: not known. The sample has other DNA sequences that encode this CDR3 too.

Stated time point: week 35, safety follow-up. The content of each vaccine dose was 300 ug of mutant IDH1 20-mer peptide, and topical imiquimod accompanied it. Astrocytomas that were new, WHO grade 3 or 4, IDH1-mutant and ATRX-lost were present in the donors. Study results and caveats: Vaccine-induced responses were seen in approximately 92% of patients, spanning several MHC alleles.

Produced via immunoSEQ multiplex PCR; TCRdb's table is partial and in-frame only. This table has tens of thousands of clones, approximately 80% appearing once. This receptor was obtained from a man aged 40-55 years with glioma. The chain is built from TRBV27 and TRBJ2-7; D remains ambiguous. The material sequenced was PBMCs, taken from a glioma patient whose treatment included an IDH1 peptide vaccine. The CDR3 sequence is CASSSYYEQYF. CDR3 coding DNA: TGTGCCAGCAGTTCATACTACGAGCAGTACTTC.